Listed below are T cell receptor beta chains from one sample, sequenced in a study of blood T cell repertoires in COVID-19. Only in-frame clones appear in the TCRdb table, and some are missing; sequencing was by immunoSEQ multiplex PCR. The profile shows 120,000 to 150,000 clones, approximately 89% of them singletons. The source material was peripheral blood. These receptors were collected from a human donor in a cohort sampled during active COVID-19. Both conserved end residues are part of each CDR3. A D gene is named only where the DNA matches it firmly. Clone sizes are given selectively: once, few, many, or a class where the clone is expanded.

clone size	V gene	D gene	J gene	CDR3 protein	CDR3 DNA
.	TRBV7-6	.	TRBJ1-3	CASSLYSGNTIYF	TGTGCCAGCAGCTTATACTCTGGAAACACCATATATTTT
.	TRBV15	TRBD2	TRBJ2-6	CATSRDRGDSGANVLTF	TGTGCCACCAGCAGAGATCGGGGGGACTCTGGGGCCAACGTCCTGACTTTC
.	TRBV6-5	.	TRBJ1-2	CASSYGGRGYGYTF	TGTGCCAGCAGTTACGGAGGGCGGGGCTATGGCTACACCTTC
.	TRBV20-1	.	TRBJ1-4	CSASDQGSEKLFF	TGCAGTGCTAGTGACCAGGGCTCGGAAAAACTGTTTTTT
.	TRBV6-5	.	TRBJ2-1	CASSPTGPWRQFF	TGTGCCAGCAGTCCCACAGGTCCCTGGAGGCAGTTCTTC
once	TRBV5-1	.	TRBJ2-5	CASSPINPQETQYF	TGCGCCAGCAGCCCTATAAATCCACAAGAGACCCAGTACTTC
.	TRBV5-4	TRBD2	TRBJ2-1	CASSLYGGGWNEQFF	TGTGCCAGCAGCTTGTACGGCGGGGGATGGAATGAGCAGTTCTTC
.	TRBV6-5	TRBD1	TRBJ2-7	CASRTRDRVDEQYF	TGTGCCAGCAGGACCCGGGACAGGGTGGACGAGCAGTACTTC
once	TRBV7-9	.	TRBJ1-1	CASSPQGVDTEAFF	TGTGCCAGCAGCCCACAGGGTGTGGACACTGAAGCTTTCTTT
.	TRBV6-5	.	TRBJ1-2	CASNTAPTGLYGYTF	TGTGCCAGCAACACCGCCCCGACAGGTCTTTATGGCTACACCTTC
.	TRBV5-8	TRBD1	TRBJ2-2	CASSRYRGVDTGELFF	TGTGCCAGCAGCCGGTACAGGGGGGTGGACACCGGGGAGCTGTTTTTT
once	TRBV12-5	TRBD2	TRBJ2-2	CASGFSGGYTGELFF	TGTGCTAGTGGTTTTTCGGGGGGTTACACCGGGGAGCTGTTTTTT
.	TRBV6-4	.	TRBJ1-5	CASSDRAGQPQHF	TGTGCCAGCAGTGACAGGGCGGGGCAGCCCCAGCATTTT
.	TRBV4-3	TRBD2	TRBJ2-5	CASSQEAGEATQYF	TGCGCCAGCAGCCAAGAGGCGGGGGAGGCGACCCAGTACTTC
.	TRBV18	TRBD2	TRBJ2-7	CASSPQTSGDSSYEQYF	TGTGCCAGCTCACCTCAGACTAGCGGGGACAGCTCCTACGAGCAGTACTTC
.	TRBV5-1	.	TRBJ2-1	CASSLQQPEQFF	TGCGCCAGCAGCTTGCAACAGCCTGAGCAGTTCTTC
.	TRBV5-1	.	TRBJ1-5	CASRPDGLSNQPQHF	TGCGCCAGCAGACCGGACGGACTTAGCAATCAGCCCCAGCATTTT
.	TRBV5-1	TRBD2	TRBJ2-1	CASSFLAGDSYNEQFF	TGCGCCAGCAGCTTTCTCGCGGGGGATTCCTACAATGAGCAGTTCTTC
once	TRBV29-1	.	TRBJ2-7	CSVESGDFLEQYF	TGCAGCGTTGAATCGGGTGACTTTCTCGAGCAGTACTTC
.	TRBV11-1	.	TRBJ2-6	CASSSRVRTGANVLTF	TGTGCCAGCAGCTCACGAGTCAGGACTGGGGCCAACGTCCTGACTTTC
.	TRBV2	.	TRBJ1-2	CASSELGEGRNGYTF	TGTGCCAGCAGTGAACTCGGTGAGGGCCGGAACGGCTACACCTTC
.	TRBV5-1	TRBD1	TRBJ1-2	CASSSGTGGLGYTF	TGCGCCAGCAGCTCCGGGACAGGGGGCTTGGGCTACACCTTC
.	TRBV18	TRBD1	TRBJ1-1	CASSPPNRGTNTEAFF	TGTGCCAGCTCACCACCGAACAGGGGTACGAACACTGAAGCTTTCTTT
.	TRBV19	.	TRBJ1-1	CASSVTEGTEAFF	TGTGCCAGTAGTGTGACCGAGGGCACTGAAGCTTTCTTT
.	TRBV3-1/TRBV3-2	.	TRBJ2-3	CASSPVLRSDTQYF	TGTGCCAGCAGCCCCGTGTTGCGCTCAGATACGCAGTATTTT
.	TRBV7-8	.	TRBJ1-1	CASSSLGGSTEAFF	TGTGCCAGCAGCTCCCTCGGCGGGAGCACTGAAGCTTTCTTT
.	TRBV6-5	.	TRBJ2-3	CASSLYGTDTQYF	TGTGCCAGCAGCCTGTATGGCACAGATACGCAGTATTTT
.	TRBV4-1	TRBD1	TRBJ1-2	CASSQDSRTGVYYGYTF	TGCGCCAGCAGCCAAGATTCCCGGACAGGGGTTTACTATGGCTACACCTTC
.	TRBV6-5	.	TRBJ2-5	CASTNSGGETQYF	TGTGCCAGCACCAATTCGGGGGGCGAGACCCAGTACTTC
once	TRBV6-2/TRBV6-3	.	TRBJ1-2	CASSPGPNRDGYTF	TGTGCCAGCAGCCCGGGGCCTAACAGGGACGGCTACACCTTC
.	TRBV10-3	TRBD1	TRBJ2-6	CAIRGQGELSGANVLTF	TGTGCCATCAGGGGACAGGGGGAACTCTCTGGGGCCAACGTCCTGACTTTC
.	TRBV5-5	TRBD1	TRBJ2-7	CASSLGQGVGEQYF	TGTGCCAGCAGCTTGGGACAGGGGGTAGGAGAGCAGTACTTC
.	TRBV4-2	.	TRBJ1-4	CASSQGPTVNEKLFF	TGTGCCAGCAGCCAAGGGCCGACAGTTAATGAAAAACTGTTTTTT
once	TRBV5-1	.	TRBJ2-2	CASSLEHYGELFF	TGCGCCAGCAGCTTGGAGCACTACGGGGAGCTGTTTTTT
.	TRBV19	TRBD1	TRBJ1-1	CASSPGRGLVNTEAFF	TGTGCCAGTAGTCCGGGCAGGGGGCTAGTGAACACTGAAGCTTTCTTT
.	TRBV20-1	.	TRBJ1-4	CSAGANEKLFF	TGCAGTGCCGGGGCTAATGAAAAACTGTTTTTT
.	TRBV5-6	.	TRBJ2-5	CASSPGGSGTQYF	TGTGCCAGCAGCCCTGGAGGGTCGGGGACCCAGTACTTC
once	TRBV4-1	TRBD2	TRBJ2-2	CASSPRLADTGELFF	TGCGCCAGCAGCCCCCGACTAGCGGATACCGGGGAGCTGTTTTTT
.	TRBV5-1	TRBD1	TRBJ2-2	CASSLSLGQGHTGELFF	TGCGCCAGCAGCCTCAGTTTGGGACAGGGGCACACCGGGGAGCTGTTTTTT
.	TRBV19	TRBD1	TRBJ2-3	CATRDRSTDTQYF	TGTGCCACCCGGGACAGAAGCACAGATACGCAGTATTTT
.	TRBV18	.	TRBJ1-1	CASSPPSQGNTEAFF	TGTGCCAGCTCGCCACCTTCACAGGGGAACACTGAAGCTTTCTTT
.	TRBV2	TRBD1	TRBJ1-5	CASRDRDRVDQPQHF	TGTGCCAGCCGGGATCGGGACAGGGTAGATCAGCCCCAGCATTTT
.	TRBV5-4	TRBD1	TRBJ1-2	CASSRTGGADGYTF	TGTGCCAGCAGCAGGACAGGGGGCGCGGATGGCTACACCTTC
.	TRBV19	TRBD1	TRBJ2-7	CASSILAPTGGAYEQYF	TGTGCCAGTAGTATTCTTGCCCCGACAGGGGGGGCCTACGAGCAGTACTTC
.	TRBV5-4	TRBD2	TRBJ2-5	CASSSGLASETQYF	TGTGCCAGCAGCAGTGGACTAGCGAGCGAGACCCAGTACTTC
.	TRBV10-3	TRBD2	TRBJ2-3	CAIRPTSGADTQYF	TGTGCCATCAGGCCTACTAGCGGAGCAGATACGCAGTATTTT
.	TRBV9	.	TRBJ2-1	CASSPLARQASYNEQFF	TGTGCCAGCAGCCCCTTAGCCCGACAGGCGAGCTACAATGAGCAGTTCTTC
.	TRBV3-1/TRBV3-2	TRBD1	TRBJ1-1	CASSPRQGWTEAFF	TGTGCCAGCAGCCCCCGACAGGGATGGACTGAAGCTTTCTTT
.	TRBV6-5	.	TRBJ1-6	CASRRSSYNSPLHF	TGTGCCAGCAGGAGGAGCTCCTATAATTCACCCCTCCACTTT
.	TRBV7-9	TRBD1	TRBJ2-7	CASSLGAGGIYEQYF	TGTGCCAGCAGCTTAGGGGCAGGGGGAATCTACGAGCAGTACTTC
few	TRBV10-3	TRBD1	TRBJ1-2	CAISERWQGAPNYGYTF	TGTGCCATCAGTGAGCGGTGGCAGGGGGCGCCTAACTATGGCTACACCTTC
.	TRBV4-3	TRBD2	TRBJ2-2	CASSQETSGGAGELFF	TGCGCCAGCAGCCAAGAGACTAGCGGGGGGGCCGGGGAGCTGTTTTTT
once	TRBV4-1	TRBD1	TRBJ1-1	CASSLLGQGNTEAFF	TGCGCCAGCAGCCTCCTGGGACAGGGAAATACTGAAGCTTTCTTT
.	TRBV24-1	TRBD2	TRBJ2-2	CATSDVAGGTGELFF	TGTGCCACCAGTGACGTAGCGGGGGGCACCGGGGAGCTGTTTTTT
.	TRBV14	.	TRBJ2-3	CASSQESGTLTDTQYF	TGTGCCAGCAGCCAGGAATCGGGGACTCTCACAGATACGCAGTATTTT